These 28 T cell receptor beta chains share one sample of origin, sequenced in a study of control samples from healthy donors and cancer patients. The method was immunoSEQ multiplex PCR; TCRdb's version includes in-frame clones alone and lacks a portion of them. The data contain over 100,000 clones, 75% to 90% of them singletons. Input material: blood. The receptors shown here come from a woman aged 45-59 years in good health.

The chain carries TRBV6-1 and TRBJ1-6; D gene unclear. The CDR3 sequence is 14 residues long. Germline loops: CDR1 MNHNS, CDR2 SASEGT. V gave up 2 bases and J gave up 6 bases, with 8 bases separating them. The DNA for the CDR3 is TGTGCCAGCAGTGAATATGTCAGTAATTCACCCCTCCACTTT. It yields the protein CASSEYVSNSPLHF.

The genes are TRBV18 and TRBJ1-1; tentative D call: TRBD1 (5 bases). V was shortened by 3 bases and J by 2 bases, with 16 bases between the two germline ends. CDR1 is KGHSH and CDR2 is LQKENI in the germline V gene. This CDR3 contains 16 residues. The CDR3 DNA reads as TGTGCCAGCTCACCCGGGGGTGAGGGGCTAAACACTGAAGCTTTCTTT. Its translation: CASSPGGEGLNTEAFF.

This clone was seen a handful of times. V is TRBV7-8 and J is TRBJ2-7; the D gene is possibly TRBD2 (5 bases). The germline gives CDR1 SGHVS, CDR2 FQNEAQ. The CDR3 totals 14 residues. V was trimmed by 1 base and J by 2 bases, leaving 9 bases between them. The CDR3 is CASSLGQAAYEQYV. The CDR3 DNA is TGTGCCAGCAGCTTAGGGCAAGCGGCCTACGAGCAGTACGTC.

The V gene is TRBV19, the J gene TRBJ1-5, with D tentatively TRBD1 (6 bases). The germline V and J ends were trimmed by 3 bases and 6 bases, with 15 bases remaining between them. The CDR3 extends over 15 amino acids. CDR1 LNHDA and CDR2 SQIVND come from the germline V gene (reference sequence). CDR3 sequence: CASSMRGLVRQPQHF. The CDR3 region has the DNA TGTGCCAGTAGTATGAGGGGGTTGGTACGTCAGCCCCAGCATTTT.

This clone showed up just once. This chain joins TRBV4-1 and TRBJ2-1, with 10 bases matching TRBD2. Germline CDR1 and CDR2: MGHRA and YSYEKL. The trim removed 0 bases at V and 6 bases at J, leaving 8 bases unmatched. The CDR3 is 17 residues long. In DNA form, the CDR3 reads TGCGCCAGCAGCCAAGAGACTAGCGGGTACGGGGGCAATGAGCAGTTCTTC. Protein product: CASSQETSGYGGNEQFF.

This chain uses TRBV30 with TRBJ2-1, with 7 bases lining up with TRBD1. V lost 0 bases, J lost 0 bases, and 5 bases stayed unmatched. This CDR3 has 16 residues. Germline V gene data show CDR1 as GTSNPN and CDR2 as SVGIG (reference sequence). This CDR3 is CAWSVKGGRSYNEQFF. CDR3 coding DNA: TGTGCCTGGAGTGTAAAAGGGGGCCGCTCCTACAATGAGCAGTTCTTC.

The chain uses TRBV19 and TRBJ2-1, with a weak D call TRBD1 (5 bases). This CDR3 is built from 15 residues. The V gene lost 5 bases and the J gene lost 0 bases, with 11 bases spanning the gap. Germline loops: CDR1 LNHDA, CDR2 SQIVND (reference sequence). Written as DNA, the CDR3 is TGTGCCAGTAGTGAGGACATGAGCTCCTACAATGAGCAGTTCTTC. Translated: CASSEDMSSYNEQFF.

This chain links TRBV12-3 or TRBV12-4 with TRBJ1-2, with D unclear. This CDR3 has 13 amino acids. The V end lost 2 bases, the J end lost 1 base, and 5 bases lay between the germline ends. CDR3 coding DNA: TGTGCCAGCAGTTTAAGGAATAACTATGGCTACACCTTC. Its translation is CASSLRNNYGYTF.

The genes are TRBV13 and TRBJ1-2; 7 positions match TRBD1. J lost 6 bases, V lost 5 bases, and 9 bases had no gene match. The CDR3 is made up of 14 amino acids. CDR1 is PRHDT, CDR2 FYEKMQ, per germline (reference sequence). The CDR3, as DNA: TGTGCCAGCAGCCCAGGGCAGGGGGTGGATGGCTACACCTTC. This gives the protein CASSPGQGVDGYTF. Full variable domain (outside the CDR3, taken from reference TRBV13 and TRBJ1-2): AAGVIQSPRHLIKEKRETATLKCYPIPRHDTVYWYQQGPGQDPQFLISFYEKMQSDKGSIPDRFSAQQFSDYHSELNMSSLELGDSALYFCASSPGQGVDGYTFGSGTRLTVV.

In this sample, this clone turned up once. This chain joins TRBV2 and TRBJ2-1, with TRBD2 matching over 9 bases. With V trimmed by 7 bases and J by 5 bases, 12 bases remained unmatched. The CDR3 is made up of 16 amino acids. Germline lookup yields CDR1 SNHLY and CDR2 FYNNEI. The CDR3 region has the DNA TGTGCCAGCAACCTAGAAAGCGGGGGGACAGACAATGAGCAGTTCTTC. It translates to CASNLESGGTDNEQFF.

The rearrangement joins TRBV7-3 to TRBJ2-1, with a possible D match to TRBD2 (5 bases). V was cut by 6 bases and J by 9 bases, with 18 bases left in between. The CDR3 consists of 14 residues. CDR1 and CDR2 from the germline V gene are SGHTA and FQGTGA. The CDR3 DNA reads TGTGCCAGCAGTAGAGAGGGCCCAAGGTTTGAGCAGTTCTTC. Its translation: CASSREGPRFEQFF.

J is TRBJ2-1 and V is TRBV19; 11 bases are a match to TRBD2. The CDR3 length is 18 residues. V was pared by 0 bases and J by 1 base, with 5 bases of the junction left unmatched. Germline-derived CDR1 and CDR2 are LNHDA and SQIVND (reference sequence). The CDR3 nucleotides read TGTGCCAGTAGTATAGACTCTCGACTAGCGGGATCCTACAATGAGCAGTTCTTC. It translates to CASSIDSRLAGSYNEQFF.

The chain has TRBV19 and TRBJ1-5; TRBD1 is a possible D gene (5 bases). Germline V gives CDR1 LNHDA, CDR2 SQIVND (reference sequence). CDR3 length: 15 amino acids. V was clipped by 3 bases and J by 2 bases, with 11 bases between them. The CDR3 nucleotides read TGTGCCAGTAGTATGGGGCGGTCCCGCAATCAGCCCCAGCATTTT. Encoded protein: CASSMGRSRNQPQHF.

The chain has TRBV19 and TRBJ2-1; D not resolved. The CDR3 is 13 residues long. Germline V gives CDR1 LNHDA, CDR2 SQIVND (reference sequence). Deletions cut 6 bases from V and 7 bases from J, with 13 bases between. CDR3 in DNA: TGTGCCAGTAGCTGGGTGCTTTCTAATGAGCAGTTCTTC. It yields the protein CASSWVLSNEQFF.

This rearrangement joins TRBV24-1 to TRBJ1-1; D not certain. The germline gives CDR1 KGHDR, CDR2 SFDVKD. The CDR3 length is 13 residues. The V gene lost 7 bases and the J gene lost 6 bases, with 14 bases spanning the gap. The CDR3 DNA follows: TGTGCCACCAGGGGCAGTTGGAATCCTGAAGCTTTCTTT. It encodes CATRGSWNPEAFF.

Comments on this clone: This sample also contains other DNA sequences that code for the same CDR3. The rearrangement links TRBV5-5 to TRBJ1-5; unclear D gene. The germline CDR1 and CDR2 sequences are SGHKS and YYEKEE (reference sequence). This CDR3 has 14 residues. V was pared by 4 bases and J by 4 bases, with 12 bases between. The CDR3 sequence is CASSLSEINQPQHF. The CDR3, as DNA: TGTGCCAGCAGCCTGAGCGAGATAAATCAGCCCCAGCATTTT.

V and J are TRBV15 and TRBJ1-5; D is unclear. Looked up from germline, CDR1 is LNHNV and CDR2 is YYDKDF (reference sequence). Trimming pared 0 bases from V and 6 bases from J, leaving 15 bases between. The CDR3 has 16 amino acids. CDR3 DNA: TGTGCCACCAGCAGAGAGAAATCTTGGGCCGGTCAGCCCCAGCATTTT. The encoded protein is CATSREKSWAGQPQHF. The full variable domain, with the rest looked up from reference TRBV15 and TRBJ1-5, is DAMVIQNPRYQVTQFGKPVTLSCSQTLNHNVMYWYQQKSSQAPKLLFHYYDKDFNNEADTPDNFQSRRPNTSFCFLDIRSPGLGDTAMYLCATSREKSWAGQPQHFGDGTRLSIL.

The chain uses TRBV2 and TRBJ2-7; no clear D. Trimming removed 8 bases at V and 2 bases at J, with 10 bases between. CDR1 and CDR2 from the germline V gene are SNHLY and FYNNEI. The CDR3 is 12 residues long. CDR3 sequence: CASCDWPYEQYF. The CDR3 DNA is TGTGCCAGCTGCGACTGGCCCTACGAGCAGTACTTC.

This clone was detected only once. The chain has TRBV6-2 or TRBV6-3 and TRBJ2-7; no definite D call. The V gene's germline CDR1 is MNHEY and CDR2 SVGEGT. CDR3 size: 15 residues. V lost 10 bases, J lost 4 bases, and 23 bases lay in between. The CDR3 nucleotides read TGTGCCACCACCCCAGGAGCTCTCACCCTGTACGAGCAGTACGTC. Translated, it gives CATTPGALTLYEQYV.

The rearrangement uses TRBV2 and TRBJ1-4; D uncertain. V was shortened by 1 base and J by 5 bases, with 11 bases between the two germline ends. This CDR3 contains 15 residues. Germline assignment: CDR1 SNHLY and CDR2 FYNNEI. The CDR3 nucleotides read TGTGCCAGCAGTGAAGTTAAGACGGGGAATGAAAAACTGTTTTTT. Its translation is CASSEVKTGNEKLFF.

The chain employs TRBV5-1 and TRBJ1-1; no reliable D call. Trimming shortened V by 2 bases and J by 1 base, and 6 bases separated the two germline ends. The V gene's germline CDR1 is SGHRS and CDR2 YFSETQ. The length of the CDR3 is 13 residues. The CDR3 sequence: CASSFGPNTEAFF. CDR3 DNA: TGCGCCAGCAGCTTTGGTCCGAACACTGAAGCTTTCTTT.

This clone was seen a single time. V and J are TRBV9 and TRBJ2-1; no firm D call. The ends were cut back, 0 bases at V and 6 bases at J, with 4 bases in the middle. The CDR3 is 12 amino acids. Germline-derived CDR1 and CDR2 are SGDLS and YYNGEE. CDR3 sequence reads: CASSVEGNEQFF. CDR3 nucleotides: TGTGCCAGCAGCGTAGAAGGCAATGAGCAGTTCTTC.

The chain uses TRBV24-1 and TRBJ2-5, with 8 bases identical to TRBD2. Per germline, CDR1 KGHDR and CDR2 SFDVKD. With 0 bases clipped from V and 5 bases from J, the junction kept 7 bases outside the gene matches. CDR3 size: 16 residues. Here the CDR3 reads CATSDLGLAGSETQYF. DNA for the CDR3: TGTGCCACCAGTGATTTGGGGCTAGCGGGTTCGGAGACCCAGTACTTC.

The genes are TRBV6-5 and TRBJ2-3; 7 nucleotides line up with TRBD2. The germline V gene has CDR1 MNHEY and CDR2 SVGAGI. V lost 0 bases and J lost 5; bases outside the gene matches: 5. This CDR3 is built from 15 residues. In DNA form, the CDR3 reads TGTGCCAGCAGTTACTCTAGCGGGCGGCGAGATACGCAGTATTTT. Protein product: CASSYSSGRRDTQYF.

This chain uses TRBV10-2 with TRBJ2-7; the D call may be TRBD1 or TRBD2 (5 bases each). Trimming removed 6 bases from V and 5 bases from J, with 8 bases in between. The CDR3 is 11 residues long. The germline CDR1 and CDR2 sequences are WSHSY and SAAADI. CDR3 region: CASRGPNEQYF. Written as DNA, the CDR3 is TGCGCCAGCAGGGGACCTAACGAGCAGTACTTC.

This chain's CDR3 is CASSQDSGGGYTF. CDR3 in DNA: TGCGCCAGCAGCCAAGATTCCGGGGGAGGCTACACCTTC. The rearrangement links TRBV5-1 to TRBJ1-2, with TRBD1 as a possible D gene (5 bases). CDR1 is SGHRS, CDR2 YFSETQ, per germline. The CDR3 covers 13 residues. Trimming removed 4 bases from V and 8 bases from J, with 15 bases in between.

The chain combines TRBV2 with TRBJ2-2; D not resolved. CDR1 is SNHLY and CDR2 is FYNNEI in the germline V gene. The CDR3 length is 16 residues. Trimming cost V 8 bases and J 9 bases, with 25 bases left between them. CDR3 residues: CASGRQPQGALRELFF. Written as DNA, the CDR3 is TGTGCCAGCGGAAGGCAGCCTCAAGGTGCCCTCCGGGAGCTGTTTTTT.

The chain recombines TRBV11-3 with TRBJ2-3; the D gene could be TRBD1 or TRBD2 (5 bases each). Germline CDR1 reads SGHNT; CDR2 reads YENEEA. V was cut by 2 bases and J by 4 bases, with 10 bases left in between. The CDR3 totals 14 residues. The CDR3 region has the DNA TGTGCCAGCAGCTTAACAGGAGGAGCAGATACGCAGTATTTT. Translating gives CASSLTGGADTQYF.